What follows are 30 T cell receptor beta chains derived from one specimen sequenced in a study of shared clonotypes between healthy human individuals. TCRdb's table, derived via immunoSEQ multiplex PCR, lists solely in-frame clones and lacks some. The top ten clones hold roughly 13% of a sample with roughly 490,000 clones, 75% to 85% of them seen once. Input material: PBMCs. These receptors were collected from a woman in her thirties or forties in good health. Some clones in this sample may be carry-over from other donors' samples.

The sample holds one count of this clone. The rearrangement joins TRBV19 to TRBJ2-5, with D perhaps TRBD2 (5 bases). The germline CDR1 and CDR2 sequences are LNHDA and SQIVND (reference sequence). CDR3 length equals 14 residues. Deletions cut 10 bases from V and 5 bases from J, with 20 bases between. CDR3 nucleotides: TGTGCCACCCACCATGCGGGCGCGAAGGAGACCCAGTACTTC. Translation gives CATHHAGAKETQYF.

As to this clone: This specimen includes other DNA sequences encoding the same CDR3. V usage is TRBV15 and J usage is TRBJ2-5, with 8 bases identical to TRBD2. Per the germline V gene, CDR1 is LNHNV and CDR2 is YYDKDF (reference sequence). With 2 bases clipped from V and 2 bases from J, the junction kept 1 base outside the gene matches. The CDR3 totals 14 residues. CDR3 DNA sequence: TGTGCCACCAGCAGACGACTAGCGCAAGAGACCCAGTACTTC. It yields the protein CATSRRLAQETQYF. Filled out from reference TRBV15 and TRBJ2-5, the complete variable domain reads DAMVIQNPRYQVTQFGKPVTLSCSQTLNHNVMYWYQQKSSQAPKLLFHYYDKDFNNEADTPDNFQSRRPNTSFCFLDIRSPGLGDTAMYLCATSRRLAQETQYFGPGTRLLVL.

The J gene is TRBJ1-2, the V gene TRBV5-1; D is unclear. This CDR3 contains 12 residues. Between the trimmed V and J ends, which lost 0 bases and 8 bases, there was a span of 8 bases. Germline V gene sequence: CDR1 SGHRS, CDR2 YFSETQ. The CDR3 is CASSLEVGGYTF. CDR3 coding DNA: TGCGCCAGCAGCTTGGAAGTGGGAGGCTACACCTTC.

There are many counts of this clone. Other DNA sequences in the same sample also yield this CDR3. The rearrangement joins TRBV25-1 to TRBJ2-5; no definite D call. Germline CDR1 is MGHDK and CDR2 is SYGVNS. Trimming pared 2 bases from V and 3 bases from J, leaving 7 bases between. The CDR3 loop spans 13 amino acids. Here the CDR3 DNA reads TGTGCCAGCAGTGAACTCGTGGAAGAGACCCAGTACTTC. Residues: CASSELVEETQYF.

This clone was detected only a few times. The genes are TRBV5-4 and TRBJ2-7; D not resolved. Germline lookup yields CDR1 SGHNT and CDR2 YYREEE (reference sequence). V lost 0 bases and J lost 3, with 7 bases in between. This CDR3 is 13 amino acids long. The CDR3: CASSLAYDYEQYF. In DNA, the CDR3 is TGTGCCAGCAGCTTGGCCTATGACTACGAGCAGTACTTC.

This clone was counted once. V is TRBV2 and J is TRBJ1-1, with TRBD1 identical over 9 bases. Trimming cost V 6 bases and J 1 base; bases outside gene matches: 3. This CDR3 has 14 amino acids. CDR1 is SNHLY, CDR2 FYNNEI, per germline. The CDR3 reads CASRRDRENTEAFF. CDR3 nucleotide sequence: TGTGCCAGCAGAAGGGACAGGGAGAACACTGAAGCTTTCTTT.

The chain employs TRBV11-3 and TRBJ2-1, with unresolved D. Trimming removed 1 base at V and 8 bases at J, with 12 bases between. Germline values: CDR1 SGHNT, CDR2 YENEEA. The CDR3 extends over 14 amino acids. The CDR3 here is CASSLGLTLDEQFF. In DNA, the CDR3 is TGTGCCAGCAGCTTAGGTTTAACTCTAGATGAGCAGTTCTTC.

V is TRBV19 and J is TRBJ1-1, with 8 nucleotides matching TRBD1. CDR3 length: 16 amino acids. Germline CDR1 reads LNHDA; CDR2 reads SQIVND (reference sequence). With V trimmed by 4 bases and J by 1 base, 8 bases remained unmatched. The DNA of the CDR3 is TGTGCCAGTAGTAGAAGGGACAGGTATACGAACACTGAAGCTTTCTTT. This sequence encodes CASSRRDRYTNTEAFF.

The chain combines TRBV29-1 with TRBJ2-5, with TRBD1 as a possible D gene (6 bases). Germline values: CDR1 SQVTM, CDR2 ANQGSEA. The V end lost 7 bases, the J end lost 5 bases, and 14 bases lay between the germline ends. The CDR3 totals 12 residues. CDR3 sequence: CSAYGQWETQYF. In DNA form, the CDR3 reads TGCAGCGCCTACGGACAGTGGGAGACCCAGTACTTC.

The DNA for the CDR3 is TGTGCCTGGGAATCACAGGCTGTGGGAGAGCAGTACTTC. Encoded protein: CAWESQAVGEQYF. V usage is TRBV30 and J usage is TRBJ2-7, with TRBD1 as a possible D gene (5 bases). V gave up 5 bases and J gave up 7 bases, with 18 bases separating them. CDR1 GTSNPN and CDR2 SVGIG come from the germline V gene (reference sequence). The CDR3 sequence is 13 residues long.

This chain links TRBV4-2 with TRBJ2-3, with no clear D. Germline CDR1 LGHNA, CDR2 YNFKEQ. This CDR3 is 14 amino acids long. V lost 0 bases and J 1 base, leaving 5 bases between the germline ends. The DNA for the CDR3 is TGTGCCAGCAGCCAAGAAACGGGCACAGATACGCAGTATTTT. Its translation is CASSQETGTDTQYF.

This clone came up a few times. The chain joins TRBV2 to TRBJ1-2; D may be TRBD1 (5 bases). The CDR3 is 15 residues long. CDR1 and CDR2 from the germline V gene are SNHLY and FYNNEI. Trimming shortened V by 2 bases and J by 6 bases, and 16 bases separated the two germline ends. The CDR3 DNA reads TGTGCCAGCAGTGAATTCTCGACAGATGCGGATGGCTACACCTTC. This codes for CASSEFSTDADGYTF.

The chain links TRBV7-2 to TRBJ2-5; 10 nucleotides line up with TRBD2. This CDR3 region has 15 residues. CDR1 is SGHTA, CDR2 FQGNSA, per germline. V lost 1 base and J lost 2; bases outside the gene matches: 1. The CDR3 coding sequence is TGTGCCAGCAGCTTAGGTAGCGGGAGGCAAGAGACCCAGTACTTC. Residues: CASSLGSGRQETQYF.

This chain joins TRBV30 and TRBJ1-5; 8 bases are shared with TRBD1. Looked up from germline, CDR1 is GTSNPN and CDR2 is SVGIG (reference sequence). The CDR3 covers 14 residues. Germline trimming cut 2 bases from V and 4 bases from J; bases unmatched to any gene: 4. CDR3 loop: CAWSRNRGNQPQHF. The CDR3 DNA is TGTGCCTGGAGTCGAAACAGGGGGAATCAGCCCCAGCATTTT.

In its sample, this clone was seen once. This sequence joins TRBV2 and TRBJ2-4; weak D call: TRBD2 (5 bases). The CDR3 has 14 amino acids. CDR1 and CDR2 from the germline V gene are SNHLY and FYNNEI. Trimming removed 8 bases from V and 1 base from J, with 12 bases in between. DNA for the CDR3: TGTGCCAGCCAGACGAGGGCGGCCAAAAACATTCAGTACTTC. This encodes CASQTRAAKNIQYF.

This rearrangement joins TRBV5-4 to TRBJ1-1, with 8 bases matching TRBD1. With 5 bases clipped from V and 0 bases from J, the junction kept 3 bases outside the gene matches. Germline CDR1 is SGHNT and CDR2 is YYREEE (reference sequence). This CDR3 comprises 14 residues. The CDR3 sequence: CASRRTGMNTEAFF. The CDR3 DNA is TGTGCCAGCAGACGGACAGGGATGAACACTGAAGCTTTCTTT.

The genes are TRBV7-3 and TRBJ2-1; 10 positions agree with TRBD2. This CDR3 has 17 amino acids. The V gene end was trimmed by 5 bases and the J gene end by 6 bases; junction bases not matched to a gene: 13. Per germline, CDR1 SGHTA and CDR2 FQGTGA. The CDR3 is CASSPRRVTSGTNEQFF. The CDR3 coding sequence is TGTGCCAGCAGCCCCCGACGGGTCACTAGCGGGACCAATGAGCAGTTCTTC.

The V and J genes are TRBV27 and TRBJ1-1; 7 bases line up with TRBD1. V was pared by 4 bases and J by 4 bases, with 12 bases of the junction left unmatched. CDR3 length equals 16 residues. Germline V gene sequence: CDR1 MNHEY, CDR2 SMNVEV (reference sequence). The CDR3 here is CASSSPSGGRGTEAFF. The CDR3 DNA reads TGTGCCAGCAGTTCACCCTCAGGGGGGCGCGGCACTGAAGCTTTCTTT.

Note on this clone: A far larger clone is only one base removed, so a read error is likely. The rearrangement joins TRBV10-3 to TRBJ2-3; the D call may be TRBD1 or TRBD2 (6 bases each). CDR1 and CDR2 (germline): ENHRY, SYGVKD. The CDR3 spans 13 residues. Trimming took 4 bases from V and 2 from J, leaving 7 bases between them. The CDR3 region is CAISGGATDTQYF. For the CDR3, the DNA is TGTGCCATCAGTGGGGGGGCCACAGATACGCAGTATTTT.

This clone turned up a few times. V usage is TRBV29-1 and J usage is TRBJ2-1; TRBD2 agrees at 12 bases. Germline CDR1 and CDR2: SQVTM and ANQGSEA. Trimming took 5 bases from V and 9 from J; bases not matched to a gene: 8. The CDR3 is made up of 14 amino acids. CDR3 protein: CSVYSSGRAGEQFF. The CDR3 region has the DNA TGCAGCGTTTACTCTAGCGGGAGGGCCGGTGAGCAGTTCTTC.

The chain is built from TRBV28 and TRBJ2-5, with D possibly matching TRBD2 (5 bases). The J call may be incorrect, as the DNA end agrees better with TRBJ2-7. The V gene's germline CDR1 is MDHEN and CDR2 SYDVKM. This CDR3 comprises 16 residues. The CDR3 spells CASSPPDLRVAYEQYF. DNA for the CDR3: TGTGCCAGCAGTCCCCCGGACTTGCGGGTAGCCTACGAGCAGTACTTC.

V usage is TRBV29-1 and J usage is TRBJ1-1, with D tentatively TRBD1 (6 bases). V lost 4 bases and J 1 base, leaving 10 bases between the germline ends. Germline CDR1 is SQVTM and CDR2 is ANQGSEA. This CDR3 spans 13 amino acids. DNA of the CDR3: TGCAGCGTTGGGGGACACCCGAACACTGAAGCTTTCTTT. Translated: CSVGGHPNTEAFF.

V and J are TRBV5-1 and TRBJ2-2, with D hard to call. The CDR3 runs to 14 residues. Trimming stripped 3 bases from V and 2 bases from J, with 8 bases between. The germline gives CDR1 SGHRS, CDR2 YFSETQ. The CDR3 reads CASSYTDNTGELFF. The CDR3 region has the DNA TGCGCCAGCAGCTACACAGATAACACCGGGGAGCTGTTTTTT.

This chain uses TRBV28 with TRBJ2-7; 8 bases line up with TRBD1. Germline V gene sequence: CDR1 MDHEN, CDR2 SYDVKM. V trimming: 4 bases; J trimming: 7 bases; junction bases outside the gene matches: 6. The CDR3 totals 13 residues. CDR3 residues: CASSSRTGWEQYF. The CDR3 nucleotides read TGTGCCAGCAGTTCGAGGACAGGGTGGGAGCAGTACTTC. The whole variable domain, filled in from reference TRBV28 and TRBJ2-7, reads DVKVTQSSRYLVKRTGEKVFLECVQDMDHENMFWYRQDPGLGLRLIYFSYDVKMKEKGDIPEGYSVSREKKERFSLILESASTNQTSMYLCASSSRTGWEQYFGPGTRLTVT.

The chain employs TRBV7-2 and TRBJ1-5; no clear D gene. Trimming removed 5 bases from V and 6 bases from J, with 8 bases in between. Germline values: CDR1 SGHTA, CDR2 FQGNSA. CDR3 size: 12 residues. This CDR3 is CASSPAGQPQHF. As DNA, the CDR3 is TGTGCCAGCAGCCCAGCGGGTCAGCCCCAGCATTTT.

This clone was detected only once. The chain is built from TRBV5-1 and TRBJ2-1; 9 nucleotides align to TRBD1. The CDR3 totals 14 residues. Germline loops: CDR1 SGHRS, CDR2 YFSETQ. The J segment lost 9 bases and the V segment lost 4 bases, leaving 8 bases of the junction unmatched. The CDR3, as DNA: TGCGCCAGCAGCCGAGTACAGGGGGCGACTGAGCAGTTCTTC. This translates into CASSRVQGATEQFF. Full variable domain (remainder filled in from reference TRBV5-1 and TRBJ2-1): KAGVTQTPRYLIKTRGQQVTLSCSPISGHRSVSWYQQTPGQGLQFLFEYFSETQRNKGNFPGRFSGRQFSNSRSEMNVSTLELGDSALYLCASSRVQGATEQFFGPGTRLTVL.

The V call is TRBV6-1, the J call TRBJ2-7; TRBD2 matches 8 bases. J gave up 4 bases and V 7 bases, and 9 bases lay outside the gene matches. Germline V lookup: CDR1 MNHNS, CDR2 SASEGT. The CDR3 contains 14 residues. CDR3 region: CASTRLAQGYEQYF. The CDR3 DNA follows: TGTGCCAGCACCAGACTAGCGCAAGGATACGAGCAGTACTTC.

This clone was seen more than once but under ten times. The CDR3 DNA sequence: TGTGCCAGCAGAATGCGAGCGGGAGAGGAGACCCAGTACTTC. Protein product: CASRMRAGEETQYF. The rearrangement uses TRBV6-1 and TRBJ2-5, with 8 bases lining up with TRBD2. Germline loops: CDR1 MNHNS, CDR2 SASEGT. This CDR3 has 14 amino acids. The V and J ends lost 6 bases and 5 bases, in that order; junction bases with no gene match: 8.

Comments on this clone: A much more abundant neighbour one base away suggests this may be a read error. The conserved final phenylalanine or tryptophan is absent from the CDR3, which likely points to a read error. J is TRBJ2-2 and V is TRBV30; D may be TRBD2 (6 bases). The CDR3 consists of 15 residues. Germline V gives CDR1 GTSNPN, CDR2 SVGIG (reference sequence). Trimming stripped 3 bases from V and 7 bases from J, with 18 bases between. CDR3 amino acids: CAWSPSRGDIGELFS. Here the CDR3 DNA reads TGTGCCTGGAGCCCCTCCCGCGGGGATATCGGGGAGCTGTTTTCT.

This clone was detected once. V and J are TRBV6-1 and TRBJ1-2, with D perhaps matching TRBD1 (5 bases). Germline CDR1 and CDR2: MNHNS and SASEGT. The V end was cut by 1 base, the J end by 8 bases, with 8 bases between. This CDR3 comprises 12 residues. The CDR3 loop reads CASSEVQGGYTF. Here the CDR3 DNA reads TGTGCCAGCAGTGAAGTTCAGGGCGGCTACACCTTC.